This T cell receptor (beta chain) was observed in a study of blood T cell repertoires in COVID-19. The ends were cut back, 0 bases at V and 10 bases at J, with 13 bases in the middle. The CDR3 runs to 14 residues. The germline V gene has CDR1 ENHRY and CDR2 SYGVKD. Two negative PCRs, clearance, or symptom resolution had been documented for recovered Cohort 3 donors. Original analysis: Cell counts per sample came from amplifying reference gene primers. The table came from immunoSEQ multiplex PCR; TCRdb's copy has only in-frame clones and leaves some out. V, J and clone size are taken as reported in that table, and D and trimming were inferred from the DNA itself. This sample carries fewer than 200,000 clones, 84% of them seen once, and the ten largest clones take more than 10%.

Sequenced material: PBMCs or T cells enriched from blood (not recorded which). The TCR comes from a man between 50 and 59 years old who had recovered from COVID-19. The V gene is TRBV10-3, the J gene TRBJ2-1, with TRBD2 as a possible D gene (6 bases). The chain's CDR3 is CAISESTRQWEQFF. DNA for the CDR3: TGTGCCATCAGTGAGTCGACTAGACAATGGGAGCAGTTCTTC.